This record looks at one TCR beta chain sequence and its context. The entry originates in a study of identical twins. TCRdb reprocessed the 5' RACE reads with MiXCR, giving one entry per CDR3 protein. This sample yields hundreds of thousands of distinct CDR3 sequences, of which around 10% are seen a single time; about 5.2% belongs to the top ten. Trimming cost V 3 bases and J 0 bases, with 9 bases left between them. The germline gives CDR1 DFQATT, CDR2 SNEGSKA (reference sequence). This CDR3 has 15 amino acids. This TCR was recovered from a woman younger than 30 in good health. The chain links TRBV20-1 to TRBJ1-6; D call uncertain. The source material was memory (CD45RO+) T cells sorted from blood. DNA of the CDR3: TGCAGTGCTAGTCCCGGTGGCTCCTATAATTCACCCCTCCACTTT. It specifies CSASPGGSYNSPLHF.